One TCR beta chain is described in this entry. Its antigen is undetermined. With a much larger clone just one base away, this may be a read error. The length of the CDR3 is 16 residues. Germline CDR1 is SGHRS and CDR2 is YFSETQ. This record comes from a study of blood T cells in healthy people across ages. General observations from the study: Per million T cells, TCR beta diversity dropped roughly linearly as age increased.

A second 7 to 11 cycle PCR used barcoded and J-beta primers. TCRdb re-derived calls from the 5' RACE reads in MiXCR, one entry per CDR3 protein. The sample has about 700,000 distinct CDR3 sequences; approximately 30% are singletons. The sample taken for sequencing was blood. This TCR came from a woman of 80 years or more in good health. The rearrangement links TRBV5-1 to TRBJ1-2; 7 bases agree with TRBD1. The CDR3 protein is CASSSRDRLANHGYTF. The CDR3 coding sequence is TGCGCCAGCAGCTCCCGGGACAGATTAGCTAACCATGGCTACACCTTC.